This T cell receptor beta chain was sequenced for a study of cytomegalovirus exposure and HLA in healthy donors (dated by TCRdb to 2016 to 2017). General notes on the study: An earlier analysis of some 550 of the donors reported 250 to 300 Gb of sequence data and around 120 million unique TCR beta sequences from about 180 million T cells. The number of donors typed differed by locus, with about 620-630 for A, B, C, DRB1 and DQB1, approximately 500 for DQA1, some 570 for DPA1, and some 440 for DPB1. The study combined high-throughput TCR immunosequencing, statistical association of individual TCRs with disease status, and machine learning to predict cytomegalovirus infection status. The study used immunosequencing to profile the T cell repertoires of under 700 subjects and linked those repertoires to cytomegalovirus serostatus. Every repertoire in the discovery cohort had been generated on one and the same sequencing platform. An early release covering over 500 HLA-typed donors comprised about 300 gigabases of sequencing data and about 90 million unique TCR sequences. An earlier analysis of some 500 of the donors used high-throughput TCR beta sequencing to judge whether each TCR beta V gene segment behaved as functional or pseudogenic. The study aimed to test whether signatures of past pathogen exposure could be identified by cataloging public T cell receptors. Of the 300 to 400 genotyped donors, over 65% fell in the genetic ancestry cluster associated with self-reported Caucasian donors. Rather than using new phenotypic data, the later analysis identified candidate immune exposures from TCR beta sequences and from how often those sequences occurred across donors. Donor age, sex, ethnicity and CMV serostatus were collected together with the repertoire data. HLA typing included class I and class II loci at four-digit resolution. Roughly 5 DR-DQ haplotypes were handled as single units for association and clustering because linkage in the cohort was strong. Along with the roughly 610-subject first cohort, a separate validation cohort of more than 90 different subjects was used. A later analysis re-analyzed previously published TCR beta repertoires from 550 to 700 donors and added high-resolution HLA genotyping to study TCR occurrence patterns. Across some 400 genotyped donors of the cohort, an average of about 250,000 unique TCR beta nucleotide sequences per donor were sequenced, and roughly 17% of those sequences were non-productive. In a later genetic analysis, genome-wide SNP genotypes for about three fifths of the roughly 670 donors were used, and that subset was treated as a discovery cohort.

Turning to this clone: Its cognate antigen has yet to be identified. No base quality values were provided; no much bigger clone lies one nucleotide off.

The CDR3 covers 18 residues, taking in both the cysteine and the phenylalanine. Only the CDR3 portion is preserved as DNA: 54 bases, with reading frame beginning at the first base. In the germline V gene, CDR1 corresponds to SGHTA and CDR2 to FQGNSA. For this chain, trimming is 2 bases at the V end and 2 bases at the J end, and the number of junction bases without a gene match is 8. The protocol used for the library was the immunoSEQ multiplex PCR assay. For the multiplex PCR, a mixture combining 60 forward primers for TCR Vbeta segments and 13 reverse primers for TCR Jbeta segments was used. A multiplex PCR assay on genomic DNA amplified the CDR3 region of rearranged TCR beta genes. The amplified TCR beta libraries were sequenced on the Illumina HiSeq System as 87-base-pair reads. The authors processed their data as follows. In a later analysis, about 80 million unique TCR beta chains were counted across the 690 or so repertoires, and roughly 11 million of these chains were shared by at least two donors. Raw reads were error-corrected and collapsed into unique sequences by a nearest-neighbor algorithm in which closely related sequences were merged to remove PCR and sequencing errors. V, D and J gene segments were assigned by aligning CDR3 sequences to IMGT reference sequences. For a sequence to be retained, a match of at least six nucleotides was required to both a V gene segment and a J gene segment. A rearrangement was called productive if the CDR3 had no stop codons and remained in frame with V and J, and every other rearrangement was called non-productive. Following IMGT convention, CDR3 was defined as the stretch from the second conserved V-encoded cysteine up to the conserved J-encoded phenylalanine. The earlier analysis of 500 to 750 of the donors excluded any sequence lacking an unambiguous match to a single V gene segment. In an earlier analysis of several hundred of the donors, V segments were called functional above 56.7% productive rearrangements and were called segregating when the between-donor standard deviation exceeded 5%. A statistical classification framework was built to diagnose cytomegalovirus status from the catalog of TCR beta chain sequences. In a later analysis, V and J genes were assigned by comparing TCR nucleotide sequences against IMGT/GENE-DB human TR gene sequences. The TCRdist pipeline was used in a later analysis to assign CDR3 sequences and most-parsimonious VDJ recombination scenarios. A later analysis defined each TCR beta chain by its CDR3 amino acid sequence plus V-gene family, and excluded reads lacking a unique V-gene family. A later analysis removed 592 highly shared, low-generation-probability nucleotide sequences to deal with suspected cross-contamination and a sequencing artifact. In a later analysis, a clonal expansion index was calculated for each public chain from normalized within-repertoire ranks of inferred template counts. In a later analysis, generation probabilities were computed using a VDJ recombination model fitted to out-of-frame rearrangements, and the results were checked against IGoR. A later analysis scored TCR-TCR, TCR-HLA and TCR-CMV co-occurrence with hypergeometric tests, applying a repertoire-size bias correction to TCR pairs. False discovery rates were estimated in a later analysis by permuting HLA or CMV assignments 20 times. A later analysis grouped co-occurring TCRs with DBSCAN, adding TCRdist sequence similarity when clustering within HLA-allele-positive subsets. Repertoires with fewer than 30,000 or more than 120,000 public chains, plus five repertoires with anomalous nucleotide sharing, were excluded from co-occurrence clustering. Entries here come from immuneACCESS through TCRdb and include only in-frame sequences with V and J called. Some clones fail to appear in such tables; in the studies checked, an unresolved V gene covers under half of the shortfall, and the cause of the remainder is unknown. Clone size and V and J calls were adopted from that table, with D and trimming inferred from the DNA. The sample profile shows 100,000 to 150,000 clones; 74% of them were found once. The ten largest make up about 4% of the sample.

Broader findings and caveats from the paper: The presence/absence analyses assumed that sequencing depth was roughly uniform across donors, and that assumption may not be true. Because counts were too low, roughly 17 rarely observed V segments, including chromosome 9 orphons, were left out of the earlier analysis of about 500 of the donors. Most CMV-associated TCR beta chains appeared to be HLA-restricted in a later analysis, and the HLA associations seemed to be driven largely by CMV exposure. The 87-base-pair reads could not distinguish some IMGT-functional V segments, including TRBV6-2 and TRBV6-3, so those segments were excluded. Specific HLA alleles were associated with some 15,000 TCR beta sequences at a false discovery rate of 0.05 in a later analysis. The authors suggested that the approach could potentially be extended to other disease states and immunological phenotypes. When HLA alleles, especially DR and DQ, strongly co-occurred, TCR associations were difficult to assign to individual alleles. Cytomegalovirus status was reported to be diagnosed by the classifier with high specificity and sensitivity in both the original and validation cohorts. Several of the top co-occurrence clusters appeared to be linked to parvovirus B19, influenza, CMV and Epstein-Barr virus, according to a later analysis. A total of 164 TCR beta chains were listed by the study as associated with cytomegalovirus. A further reported finding was that TCR beta sequences accurately predicted the HLA-A and HLA-B alleles for most subjects in the first cohort. According to a later analysis, TCR association rates differed among HLA loci, with DRB1 alleles showing the most associated TCRs and HLA-C alleles showing the fewest. Three of the identified cytomegalovirus-associated TCR beta chains were confirmed in vitro to be specific for cytomegalovirus antigens. In an earlier analysis of some 550 of the donors, most TCR beta V segments were observed in productive rearrangements about 87% or about 30% of the time, broadly matching IMGT annotations. Because HLA typing was missing for some donors at each locus, association tests included only the typed subset. Compared with the approximately 670-donor mean, donors in an Asian-associated ancestry cluster had fewer N-insertions in productive TCRs, according to a later genetic analysis. A later analysis found that HLA-associated TCR beta chains were more clonally expanded and had lower generation probabilities than equally common non-associated chains. Linkage disequilibrium might explain the correlated functional status among segregating V segments, but an unknown experimental factor could not be excluded. The sequencing pipeline was judged likely to have produced a cluster of highly shared sequence variants as a technical artifact. For the cohort, immune exposure information was limited to CMV serostatus. The cohort was sequenced for TCR beta chains only, and without alpha or paired-chain data the features that could be detected were limited. Across donors, most TCR sequences were observed very rarely, whereas some public TCRs were present in many individuals. V-gene and J-gene trimming of TCR beta chains was associated with a missense DCLRE1C variant in a later genetic analysis, and the association was replicated in an independent cohort.

In total, about 650 healthy bone marrow donors made up the cohort. At the time of sampling, every cohort member was nominally healthy, though immune exposures that went unrecorded were likely present. The donor tested CMV seropositive and was one of the 289 seropositive cohort members. A peripheral blood sample was collected from each donor, and TCR beta sequencing was performed on peripheral blood mononuclear cells. The Qiagen DNeasy Blood Extraction Kit was used to extract genomic DNA from the blood cell samples. The clonotype originates from a woman aged 45-65 years in good health and CMV-seropositive. This receptor chain uses TRBV7-2 and TRBJ2-6; 8 nucleotides in the junction match TRBD1. The sequencing input was PBMCs. In nucleotide form, the sequence is TGTGCCAGCAGCTTAAAAGGGCAGGGGGCGACTGGGGCCAACGTCCTGACTTTC. Translation gives CASSLKGQGATGANVLTF. Supplemented by the reference TRBV7-2 and TRBJ2-6 proteins around the CDR3, the complete variable domain is GAGVSQSPSNKVTEKGKDVELRCDPISGHTALYWYRQSLGQGLEFLIYFQGNSAPDKSGLPSDRFSAERTGGSVSTLTIQRTQQEDSAVYLCASSLKGQGATGANVLTFGAGSRLTVL.